The 16 T cell receptor beta chains presented below share a single source sample, sequenced in a study of shared clonotypes between healthy human individuals. Sequencing was performed with immunoSEQ multiplex PCR; in TCRdb, only in-frame clones are kept and a portion is missing. The repertoire consists of hundreds of thousands of clones, with over 65% occurring once and the leading ten covering around 1.6%. The sequencing input was memory CD4+ T cells sorted from blood. Noted subset: CD45RA-negative fraction. The receptors come from a woman aged 25 to 39 in good health.

The rearrangement links TRBV2 to TRBJ2-4; 8 bases fit TRBD1. The CDR3 loop spans 14 amino acids. Germline-derived CDR1 and CDR2 are SNHLY and FYNNEI. J gave up 5 bases and V 3 bases, and 3 bases lay outside the gene matches. The CDR3, as DNA: TGTGCCAGCAGTGACGACAGGGGAGAAAACATTCAGTACTTC. Residues: CASSDDRGENIQYF.

Comment on this clone: Additional DNA sequences in this sample encode the identical CDR3. V and J are TRBV2 and TRBJ1-3, with 8 positions matching TRBD1. This CDR3 comprises 16 residues. Germline trimming cut 2 bases from V and 2 bases from J; bases unmatched to any gene: 5. The V gene's germline CDR1 is SNHLY and CDR2 FYNNEI. The chain's CDR3 is CASSETPRGPGNTIYF. The CDR3 DNA follows: TGTGCCAGCAGTGAAACACCCAGGGGGCCTGGAAACACCATATATTTT.

V gene TRBV19 combines with J gene TRBJ2-2; D is ambiguous. The germline V gene encodes CDR1 LNHDA and CDR2 SQIVND (reference sequence). Trimming took 4 bases from V and 7 from J, leaving 13 bases between them. This CDR3 contains 14 residues. CDR3 protein: CASSTDGPDGELFF. CDR3 DNA sequence: TGTGCCAGTAGTACTGACGGACCGGACGGGGAGCTGTTTTTT.

The chain has TRBV27 and TRBJ2-4, with TRBD2 identical over 7 bases. J lost 1 base, V lost 0 bases, and 15 bases had no gene match. The CDR3 runs 20 residues. The V gene's germline CDR1 is MNHEY and CDR2 SMNVEV (reference sequence). CDR3: CASSLSAPDTAGVAKNIQYF. The CDR3 bases are TGTGCCAGCAGTTTATCAGCTCCCGACACGGCGGGAGTGGCCAAAAACATTCAGTACTTC.

The chain couples TRBV28 to TRBJ1-5; tentative D call: TRBD1 (5 bases). In germline, CDR1 is MDHEN, CDR2 SYDVKM. The germline V and J ends were trimmed by 3 bases and 6 bases, with 9 bases remaining between them. This CDR3 has 13 amino acids. This CDR3 is CASSFPGPQPQHF. In nucleotides, the CDR3 is TGTGCCAGCAGTTTTCCGGGGCCTCAGCCCCAGCATTTT.

This clone was observed many times. The chain has TRBV10-2 and TRBJ2-7, with D tentatively TRBD2 (7 bases). V lost 4 bases and J 4 bases, leaving 14 bases between the germline ends. The CDR3 length is 14 residues. Germline V gives CDR1 WSHSY, CDR2 SAAADI. This CDR3 is CASSAGGALYEQYF. CDR3 nucleotides: TGCGCCAGCAGTGCGGGGGGCGCCTTGTACGAGCAGTACTTC.

This clone was counted many times. V usage is TRBV2 and J usage is TRBJ2-1; 9 bases agree with TRBD2. Germline trimming cut 5 bases from V and 2 bases from J; bases unmatched to any gene: 7. CDR1 is SNHLY and CDR2 is FYNNEI in the germline V gene. CDR3 size: 16 residues. This chain's CDR3 is CASSPTGGRAYNEQFF. In DNA form, the CDR3 reads TGTGCCAGCAGTCCTACCGGCGGGAGGGCCTACAATGAGCAGTTCTTC.

This chain joins TRBV5-1 and TRBJ2-1, with a weak D call TRBD2 (6 bases). CDR3 length equals 16 residues. V was clipped by 4 bases and J by 6 bases, with 20 bases between them. Germline assignment: CDR1 SGHRS and CDR2 YFSETQ. CDR3 region: CASSKRLEQYRNEQFF. DNA of the CDR3: TGCGCCAGCAGCAAGCGACTAGAGCAATACCGCAATGAGCAGTTCTTC.

In DNA, the CDR3 is TGTGCCAGCAGTTTCCAGGGGGGGGAAAACATTCAGTACTTC. It is translated as CASSFQGGENIQYF. The chain joins TRBV28 to TRBJ2-4; D is perhaps TRBD1 or TRBD2 (7 bases each). CDR1 and CDR2 from the germline V gene are MDHEN and SYDVKM. V lost 3 bases and J 5 bases, leaving 11 bases between the germline ends. The CDR3 is 14 residues long.

This chain uses TRBV6-6 with TRBJ1-3; 7 nucleotides align to TRBD1. Germline CDR1 is MNHNY and CDR2 is SVGAGI (reference sequence). V lost 1 base, J lost 4 bases, and 7 bases stayed unmatched. The CDR3 totals 16 residues. The CDR3 DNA follows: TGTGCCAGCAGTTACTACAGACAGGGTGTGGGAAACACCATATATTTT. This encodes CASSYYRQGVGNTIYF.

This chain uses TRBV9 with TRBJ2-2, with D tentatively TRBD2 (5 bases). CDR3 size: 17 residues. The ends were cut back, 0 bases at V and 4 bases at J, with 16 bases in the middle. Germline V gene sequence: CDR1 SGDLS, CDR2 YYNGEE. Written as DNA, the CDR3 is TGTGCCAGCAGCGTAGAAAAGGGAGAGACGGGCACCGGGGAGCTGTTTTTT. Its protein is CASSVEKGETGTGELFF. Looking up the rest from reference TRBV9 and TRBJ2-2 gives the full variable domain: DSGVTQTPKHLITATGQRVTLRCSPRSGDLSVYWYQQSLDQGLQFLIQYYNGEERAKGNILERFSAQQFPDLHSELNLSSLELGDSALYFCASSVEKGETGTGELFFGEGSRLTVL.

This clone was detected only a few times. This chain joins TRBV18 and TRBJ1-1; D remains unclear. V was cut by 2 bases and J by 6 bases, with 19 bases left in between. Germline values: CDR1 KGHSH, CDR2 LQKENI. The CDR3 is made up of 16 amino acids. CDR3 amino acids: CASSPEFHRDGSEAFF. The CDR3 DNA reads as TGTGCCAGCTCACCAGAGTTTCATCGTGACGGCTCTGAAGCTTTCTTT. Based on the CDR3 plus reference TRBV18 and TRBJ1-1, the full variable domain is NAGVMQNPRHLVRRRGQEARLRCSPMKGHSHVYWYRQLPEEGLKFMVYLQKENIIDESGMPKERFSAEFPKEGPSILRIQQVVRGDSAAYFCASSPEFHRDGSEAFFGQGTRLTVV.

V gene TRBV18 combines with J gene TRBJ2-1, with TRBD2 matching over 7 bases. With 5 bases clipped from V and 10 bases from J, the junction kept 8 bases outside the gene matches. Germline loops: CDR1 KGHSH, CDR2 LQKENI. The CDR3 has 13 residues. The CDR3 DNA is TGTGCCAGCTCAGCGGGAGTAACTGGGGAGCAGTTCTTC. Translating it yields CASSAGVTGEQFF.

The V and J genes are TRBV18 and TRBJ1-2; D is perhaps TRBD1 (5 bases). CDR1 KGHSH and CDR2 LQKENI come from the germline V gene. The CDR3 loop spans 14 amino acids. V was cut by 3 bases and J by 4 bases, with 12 bases left in between. The CDR3 DNA sequence: TGTGCCAGCTCACCGCAGGGATCGGTCTATGGCTACACCTTC. Its protein product is CASSPQGSVYGYTF.

This clone was seen a handful of times. The chain recombines TRBV19 with TRBJ1-2, with a tentative D call TRBD1 (5 bases). Trimming removed 8 bases at V and 6 bases at J, with 22 bases between. The CDR3 contains 15 residues. Per germline, CDR1 LNHDA and CDR2 SQIVND (reference sequence). The CDR3 region is CASLESSGQRDGYTF. Here the CDR3 DNA reads TGTGCCAGTCTAGAGTCGTCGGGGCAGAGGGATGGCTACACCTTC.

The rearrangement uses TRBV6-6 and TRBJ2-3, with D tentatively TRBD1 or TRBD2 (5 bases each). Germline CDR1 and CDR2: MNHNY and SVGAGI (reference sequence). CDR3 length: 12 residues. Between the trimmed V and J ends, which lost 8 bases and 8 bases, there was a span of 14 bases. CDR3 protein: CASGTTPRTQYF. CDR3 coding DNA: TGTGCCAGCGGGACGACCCCGCGTACGCAGTATTTT.